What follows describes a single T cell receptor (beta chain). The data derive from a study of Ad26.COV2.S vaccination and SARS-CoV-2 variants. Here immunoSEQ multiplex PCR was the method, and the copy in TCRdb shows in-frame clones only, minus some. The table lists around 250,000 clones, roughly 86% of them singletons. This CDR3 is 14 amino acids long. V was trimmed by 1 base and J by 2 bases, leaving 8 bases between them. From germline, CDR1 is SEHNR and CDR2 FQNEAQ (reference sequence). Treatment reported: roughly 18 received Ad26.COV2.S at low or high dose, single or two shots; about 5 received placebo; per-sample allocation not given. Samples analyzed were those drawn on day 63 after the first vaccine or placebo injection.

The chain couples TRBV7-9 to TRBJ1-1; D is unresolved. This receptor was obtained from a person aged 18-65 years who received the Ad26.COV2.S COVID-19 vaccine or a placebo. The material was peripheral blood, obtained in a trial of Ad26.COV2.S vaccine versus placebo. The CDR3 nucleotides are TGTGCCAGCAGCTTAGAGGTCACTAACACTGAAGCTTTCTTT. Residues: CASSLEVTNTEAFF.